This TCR beta chain was documented in a study of identical twins. Healthy Caucasians made up all donors. With respect to this clonotype: Its antigen is not known.

One entry per CDR3 protein, called by TCRdb with MiXCR from the 5' RACE reads. In the table there are around 340,000 distinct CDR3 sequences, 9% to 15% of which are singletons. Germline CDR1 is MDHEN and CDR2 is SYDVKM. The CDR3 spans 14 residues. V lost 10 bases and J 1 base, leaving 16 bases between the germline ends. Study results and limitations: Part of the zero-insertion signal could reflect confounding by invariant MAIT and iNKT cells. An excess of low generation probability was shown by twin-shared out-of-frame alpha sequences.

These records were also assigned to another study, of yellow fever vaccine responses in identical twins. That work contributes: Reported findings indicate that twins' vaccine T cell responses seemed partially convergent, partially personalized.

The gene calls are TRBV28 and TRBJ1-1; D not certain. Sample: CD8+ T cells sorted from blood. The TCR originated in a woman aged 18-29 years in good health. In DNA, the CDR3 is TGTGCCATCCTACCGGGCTCCTCGAACACTGAAGCTTTCTTT. Its protein product is CAILPGSSNTEAFF.